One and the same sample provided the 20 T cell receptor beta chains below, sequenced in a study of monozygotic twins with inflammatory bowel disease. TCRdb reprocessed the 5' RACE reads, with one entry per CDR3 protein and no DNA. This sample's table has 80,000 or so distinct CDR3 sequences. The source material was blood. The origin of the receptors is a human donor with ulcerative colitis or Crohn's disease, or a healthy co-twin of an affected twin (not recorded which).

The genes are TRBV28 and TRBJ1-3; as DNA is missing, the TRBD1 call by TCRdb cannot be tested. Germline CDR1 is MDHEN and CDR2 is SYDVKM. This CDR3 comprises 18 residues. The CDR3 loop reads CASRQRTPGQRVGNTIYF.

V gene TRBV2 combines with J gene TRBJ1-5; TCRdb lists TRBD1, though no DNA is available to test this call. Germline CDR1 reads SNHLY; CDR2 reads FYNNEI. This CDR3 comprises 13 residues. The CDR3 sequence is CASSVSGNQPQHF.

CDR3 amino acids: CASSPRRSGGSTDTQYF. The V gene is TRBV18, the J gene TRBJ2-3; TCRdb gives TRBD1 as the D gene, but with no DNA this cannot be confirmed. Germline-derived CDR1 and CDR2 are KGHSH and LQKENI. CDR3 length: 17 residues.

This CDR3 is CASSLQDSFRNNNEQFF. The chain is built from TRBV4-1 and TRBJ2-1. The germline V gene encodes CDR1 MGHRA and CDR2 YSYEKL. This CDR3 is built from 17 residues.

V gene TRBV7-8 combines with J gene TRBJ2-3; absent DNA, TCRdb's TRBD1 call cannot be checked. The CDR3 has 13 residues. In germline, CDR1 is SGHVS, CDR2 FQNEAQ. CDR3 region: CASSGGATDTQYF.

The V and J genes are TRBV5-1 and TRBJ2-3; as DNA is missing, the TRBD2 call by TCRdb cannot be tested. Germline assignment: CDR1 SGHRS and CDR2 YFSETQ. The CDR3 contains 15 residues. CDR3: CASSKVGPFTDTQYF.

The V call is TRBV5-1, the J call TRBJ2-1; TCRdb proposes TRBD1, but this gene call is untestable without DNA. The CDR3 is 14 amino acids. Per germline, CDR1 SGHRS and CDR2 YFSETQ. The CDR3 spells CASSFGGPYNEQFF. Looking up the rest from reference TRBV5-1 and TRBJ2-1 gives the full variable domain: KAGVTQTPRYLIKTRGQQVTLSCSPISGHRSVSWYQQTPGQGLQFLFEYFSETQRNKGNFPGRFSGRQFSNSRSEMNVSTLELGDSALYLCASSFGGPYNEQFFGPGTRLTVL.

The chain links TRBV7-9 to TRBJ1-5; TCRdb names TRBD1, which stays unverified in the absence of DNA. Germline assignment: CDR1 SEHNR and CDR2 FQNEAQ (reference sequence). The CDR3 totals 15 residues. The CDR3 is CASSLEGTSNQPQHF.

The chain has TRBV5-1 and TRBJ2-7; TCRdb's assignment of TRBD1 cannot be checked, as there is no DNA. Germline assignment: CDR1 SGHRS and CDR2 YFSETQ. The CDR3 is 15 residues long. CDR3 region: CASSLAQREYYEQYF.

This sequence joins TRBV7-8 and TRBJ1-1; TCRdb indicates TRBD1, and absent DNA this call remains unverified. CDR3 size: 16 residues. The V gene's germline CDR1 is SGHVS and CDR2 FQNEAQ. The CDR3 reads CASSLAPGGGNTEAFF.

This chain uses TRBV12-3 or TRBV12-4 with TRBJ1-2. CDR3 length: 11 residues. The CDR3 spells CASTSRYGYTF.

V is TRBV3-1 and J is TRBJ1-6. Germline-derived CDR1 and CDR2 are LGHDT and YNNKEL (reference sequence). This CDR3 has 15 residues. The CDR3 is CASSHPPGGNSPLHF.

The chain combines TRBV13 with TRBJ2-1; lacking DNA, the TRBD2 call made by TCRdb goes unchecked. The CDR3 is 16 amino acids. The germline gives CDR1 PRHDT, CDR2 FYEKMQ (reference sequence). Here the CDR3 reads CASSLAGPVPRNEQFF.

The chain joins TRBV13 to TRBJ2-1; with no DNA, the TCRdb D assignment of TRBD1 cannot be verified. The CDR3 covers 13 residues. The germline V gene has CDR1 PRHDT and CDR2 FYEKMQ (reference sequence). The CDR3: CASSDYRVHEQFF.

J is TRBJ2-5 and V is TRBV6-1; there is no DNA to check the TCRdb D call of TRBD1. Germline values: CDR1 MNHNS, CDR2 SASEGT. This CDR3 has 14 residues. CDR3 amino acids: CASLPGQGQETQYF.

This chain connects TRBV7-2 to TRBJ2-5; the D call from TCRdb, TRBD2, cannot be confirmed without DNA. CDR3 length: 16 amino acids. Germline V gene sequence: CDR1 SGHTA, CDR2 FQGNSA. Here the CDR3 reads CASSSFGSGFQETQYF.

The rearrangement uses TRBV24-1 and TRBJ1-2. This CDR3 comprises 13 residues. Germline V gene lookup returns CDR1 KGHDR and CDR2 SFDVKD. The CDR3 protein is CATSDSVNYGYTF.

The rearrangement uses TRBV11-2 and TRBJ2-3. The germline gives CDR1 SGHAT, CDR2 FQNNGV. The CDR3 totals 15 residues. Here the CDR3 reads CASSLLRGGTDTQYF.

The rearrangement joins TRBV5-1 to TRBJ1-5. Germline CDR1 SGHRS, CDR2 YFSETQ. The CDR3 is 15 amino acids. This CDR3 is CASSLVPGRDQPQHF.

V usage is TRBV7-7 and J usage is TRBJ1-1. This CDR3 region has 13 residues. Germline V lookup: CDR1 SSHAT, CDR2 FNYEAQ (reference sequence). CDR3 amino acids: CASSALPGSEAFF.